The T cell receptor beta chain described here comes from a study of blood T cells in healthy people across ages. The CDR3 is 16 amino acids. V was cut by 7 bases and J by 0 bases, with 13 bases left in between. Primers used in a second PCR of roughly 6 to 11 cycles were a sample-barcoded 5' primer and a J-beta primer mix. TCRdb independently ran MiXCR on the 5' RACE reads; one entry per CDR3 protein. Of 700,000 or so distinct CDR3 sequences in the sample, approximately 21% were seen once. This clonotype was found a few times. This clonotype was obtained from a man in his 70s in good health. The specimen sequenced was blood. This sequence joins TRBV12-3 or TRBV12-4 and TRBJ1-6; no firm D call. Here the CDR3 DNA reads TGTGCCAGCAAAGATTCAGTAAGCTCCTATAATTCACCCCTCCACTTT. Translating it yields CASKDSVSSYNSPLHF.